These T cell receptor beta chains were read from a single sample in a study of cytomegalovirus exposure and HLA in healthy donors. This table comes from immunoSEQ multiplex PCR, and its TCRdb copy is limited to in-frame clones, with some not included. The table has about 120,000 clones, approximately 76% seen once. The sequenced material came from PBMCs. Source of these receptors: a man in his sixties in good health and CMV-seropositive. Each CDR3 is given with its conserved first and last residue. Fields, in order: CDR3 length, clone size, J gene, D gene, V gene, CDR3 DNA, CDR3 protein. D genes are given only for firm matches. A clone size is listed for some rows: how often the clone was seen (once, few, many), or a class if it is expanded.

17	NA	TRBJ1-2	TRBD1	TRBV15	TGTGCCACCAGCAGAGGGTTCGGGACAGGGGGCCGTTATGGCTACACCTTC	CATSRGFGTGGRYGYTF
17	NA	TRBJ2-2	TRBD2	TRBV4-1	TGCGCCAGCAGGCGACTAGCGGGAGGATCGAACACCGGGGAGCTGTTTTTT	CASRRLAGGSNTGELFF
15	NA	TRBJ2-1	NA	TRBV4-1	TGCGCCAGCAGCCAAGATCCACGAGGGTACAATGAGCAGTTCTTC	CASSQDPRGYNEQFF
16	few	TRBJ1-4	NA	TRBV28	TGTGCCAGCTACCCCGGAGGGTCTGAGTGGCAAGAAAAACTGTTTTTT	CASYPGGSEWQEKLFF
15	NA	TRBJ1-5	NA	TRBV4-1	TGCGCCAGCAGCCAAATCGGGGGACTTAATCAGCCCCAGCATTTT	CASSQIGGLNQPQHF
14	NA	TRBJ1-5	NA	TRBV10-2	TGCGCCAGCAGTGTGTCAGGGGCCGGTCAGCCCCAGCATTTT	CASSVSGAGQPQHF
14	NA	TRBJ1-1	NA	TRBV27	TGTGCCAGCAGTCCCCAGGGGTCCTACACTGAAGCTTTCTTT	CASSPQGSYTEAFF
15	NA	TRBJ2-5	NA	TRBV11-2	TGTGCCAGCAGCCCCCAGTTAGGGGATCGAGAGACCCAGTACTTC	CASSPQLGDRETQYF
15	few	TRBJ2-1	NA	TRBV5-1	TGCGCCAGCAGTCCCCGCCTCAGCTCCTACAATGAGCAGTTCTTC	CASSPRLSSYNEQFF
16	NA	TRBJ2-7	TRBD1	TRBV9	TGTGCCAGCAGCGGAGCCCGGGACAGGGGCCTCTACGAGCAGTACTTC	CASSGARDRGLYEQYF
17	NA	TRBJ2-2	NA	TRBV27	TGTGCCAGCAGTCCCGGTGCGGGGTTGTTGGGAACCGGGGAGCTGTTTTTT	CASSPGAGLLGTGELFF
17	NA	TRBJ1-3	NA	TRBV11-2	TGTGCCAGCAGCCCCGGGCCCTCTACACAGGCTGGAAACACCATATATTTT	CASSPGPSTQAGNTIYF
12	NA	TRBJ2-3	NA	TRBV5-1	TGCGCCAGCAGCTTAAGTACAAATACGCAGTATTTT	CASSLSTNTQYF
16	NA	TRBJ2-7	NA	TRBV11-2	TGTGCCAGCAGAGCGGGGCGGGGGCGAAGGACAAGCTTTCAGTACTTC	CASRAGRGRRTSFQYF
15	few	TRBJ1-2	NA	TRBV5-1	TGCGCCAGCAGCTTGTTTAAAGAGGGATCGTATGGCTACACCTTC	CASSLFKEGSYGYTF
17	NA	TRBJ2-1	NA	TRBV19	TGTGCCAGTAGCAAAAGGTACAGAACAATCTCTAACAATGAGCAGTTCTTC	CASSKRYRTISNNEQFF
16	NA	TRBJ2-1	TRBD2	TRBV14	TGTGCCAGCAGCCAAGATATTGCGGGGGGGTACAATGAGCAGTTCTTC	CASSQDIAGGYNEQFF
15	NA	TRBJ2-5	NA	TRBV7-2	TGTGCCAGCAGCTTATTTTGGCTAGCTGAAGAGACCCAGTACTTC	CASSLFWLAEETQYF
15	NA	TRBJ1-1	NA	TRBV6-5	TGTGCCAGCAGTTACTCGACAGCCTTGAACACTGAAGCTTTCTTT	CASSYSTALNTEAFF
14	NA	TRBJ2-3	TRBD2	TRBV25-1	TGTGCCAGCAGTCGGGAGGATCGGGCAGATACGCAGTATTTT	CASSREDRADTQYF
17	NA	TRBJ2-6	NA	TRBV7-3	TGTGCCAGCAGCCCCTCCCTTCGGGGATCTGGGGCCAACGTCCTGACTTTC	CASSPSLRGSGANVLTF
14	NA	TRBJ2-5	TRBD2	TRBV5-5	TGTGCCAGCACCTCTTGGCTAGCGGAAGAGACCCAGTACTTC	CASTSWLAEETQYF